Included here is one TCR beta chain sequence, with context. The antigen is undetermined. The CDR3 is 14 residues long. Trimming shortened V by 2 bases and J by 8 bases, and 14 bases separated the two germline ends. CDR1 and CDR2 from the germline V gene are SGHRS and YFSETQ. TCRdb keeps only in-frame clones here, not all; method: immunoSEQ multiplex PCR. The data include about 140,000 clones; the top ten clones carry about 2.3%. The entry originates in a study of T cell responses to AZD1222 COVID-19 vaccine. Whole-study findings and limits: Spike-specific TCRs gained breadth and depth after people received two AZD1222 doses. Sampling that yielded the repertoires occurred only after the peak T cell response. Distributed over spike, vaccine-associated CD4 TCRs predominated at 160-218 and 743-854.

Sequencing was performed on peripheral blood. The chain employs TRBV5-1 and TRBJ1-3, with a possible D match to TRBD1 (5 bases). The TCR sequence derives from an adult in good health. The DNA for the CDR3 is TGCGCCAGCAGCTTCTCGGGACGAGGAGACACCATATATTTT. Protein product: CASSFSGRGDTIYF. Combining the CDR3 with reference TRBV5-1 and TRBJ1-3 gives the whole variable domain KAGVTQTPRYLIKTRGQQVTLSCSPISGHRSVSWYQQTPGQGLQFLFEYFSETQRNKGNFPGRFSGRQFSNSRSEMNVSTLELGDSALYLCASSFSGRGDTIYFGEGSWLTVV.